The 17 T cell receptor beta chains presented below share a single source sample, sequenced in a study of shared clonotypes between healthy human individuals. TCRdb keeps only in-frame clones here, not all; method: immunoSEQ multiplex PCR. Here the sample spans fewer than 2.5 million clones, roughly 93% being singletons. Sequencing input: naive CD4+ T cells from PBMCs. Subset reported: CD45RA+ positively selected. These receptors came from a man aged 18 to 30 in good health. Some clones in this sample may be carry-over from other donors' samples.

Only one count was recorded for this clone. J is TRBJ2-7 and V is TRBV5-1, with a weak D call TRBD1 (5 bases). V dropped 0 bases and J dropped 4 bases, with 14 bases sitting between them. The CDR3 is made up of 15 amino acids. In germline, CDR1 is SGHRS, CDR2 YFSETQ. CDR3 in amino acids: CASSLGTSEFYEQYF. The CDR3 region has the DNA TGCGCCAGCAGCTTGGGGACATCAGAATTTTACGAGCAGTACTTC. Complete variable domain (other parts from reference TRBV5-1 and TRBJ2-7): KAGVTQTPRYLIKTRGQQVTLSCSPISGHRSVSWYQQTPGQGLQFLFEYFSETQRNKGNFPGRFSGRQFSNSRSEMNVSTLELGDSALYLCASSLGTSEFYEQYFGPGTRLTVT.

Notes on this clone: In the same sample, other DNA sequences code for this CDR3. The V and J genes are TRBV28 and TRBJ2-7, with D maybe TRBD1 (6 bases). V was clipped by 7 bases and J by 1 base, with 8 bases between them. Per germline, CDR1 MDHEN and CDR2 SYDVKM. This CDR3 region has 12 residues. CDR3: CASTTGSYEQYF. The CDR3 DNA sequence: TGTGCCAGCACTACAGGGTCCTACGAGCAGTACTTC.

CDR3 sequence (DNA): TGTGCCTGGAAGATGGGGACAGCAACTAATGAAAAACTGTTTTTT. Encoded protein: CAWKMGTATNEKLFF. The chain carries TRBV30 and TRBJ1-4; 7 bases map to TRBD1. There are 15 residues in the CDR3. Per the germline V gene, CDR1 is GTSNPN and CDR2 is SVGIG (reference sequence). Unmatched junction bases numbered 5, after V lost 4 bases and J lost 0 bases.

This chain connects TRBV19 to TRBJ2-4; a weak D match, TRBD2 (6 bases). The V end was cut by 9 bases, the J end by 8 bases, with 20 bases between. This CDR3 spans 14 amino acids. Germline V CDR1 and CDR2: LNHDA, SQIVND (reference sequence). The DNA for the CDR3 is TGTGCCAGCCGCCCGGGGGACCCTAGGTACATTCAGTACTTC. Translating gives CASRPGDPRYIQYF.

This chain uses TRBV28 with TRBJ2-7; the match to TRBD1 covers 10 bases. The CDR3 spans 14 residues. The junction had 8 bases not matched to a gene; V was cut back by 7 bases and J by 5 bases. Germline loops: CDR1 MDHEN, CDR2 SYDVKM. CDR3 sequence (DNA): TGTGCCAGCACCATCCCCGGGACAGGGGACGAGCAGTACTTC. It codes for CASTIPGTGDEQYF.

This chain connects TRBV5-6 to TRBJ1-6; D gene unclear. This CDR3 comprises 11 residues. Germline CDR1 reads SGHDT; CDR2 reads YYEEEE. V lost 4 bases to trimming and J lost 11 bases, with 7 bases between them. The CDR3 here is CASSRDTPLHF. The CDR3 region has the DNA TGTGCCAGCAGCCGAGATACACCCCTCCACTTT.

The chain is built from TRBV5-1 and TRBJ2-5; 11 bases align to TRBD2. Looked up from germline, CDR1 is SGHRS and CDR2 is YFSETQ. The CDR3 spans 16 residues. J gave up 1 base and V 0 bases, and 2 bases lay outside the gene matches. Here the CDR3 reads CASSLGTSGFQETQYF. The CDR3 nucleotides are TGCGCCAGCAGCTTGGGGACTAGCGGGTTCCAAGAGACCCAGTACTTC.

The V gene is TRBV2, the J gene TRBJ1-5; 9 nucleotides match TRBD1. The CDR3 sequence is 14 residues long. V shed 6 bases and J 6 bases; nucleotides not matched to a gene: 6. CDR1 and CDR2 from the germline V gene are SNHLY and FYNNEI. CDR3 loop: CASSPGQGGQPQHF. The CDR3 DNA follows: TGTGCCAGCAGCCCGGGACAGGGCGGTCAGCCCCAGCATTTT.

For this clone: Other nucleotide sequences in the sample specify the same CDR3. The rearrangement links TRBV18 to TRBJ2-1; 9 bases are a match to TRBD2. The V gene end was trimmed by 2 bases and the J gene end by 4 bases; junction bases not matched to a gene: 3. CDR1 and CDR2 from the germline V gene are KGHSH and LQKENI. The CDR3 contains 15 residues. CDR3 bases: TGTGCCAGCTCACCAATGGCGGGAGGGTACAATGAGCAGTTCTTC. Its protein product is CASSPMAGGYNEQFF.

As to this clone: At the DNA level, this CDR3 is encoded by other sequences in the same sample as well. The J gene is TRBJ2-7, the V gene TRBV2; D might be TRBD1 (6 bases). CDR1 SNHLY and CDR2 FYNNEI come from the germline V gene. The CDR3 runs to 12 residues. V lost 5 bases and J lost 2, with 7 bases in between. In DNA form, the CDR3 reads TGTGCCAGCAGTACAGGGCCCTACGAGCAGTACTTC. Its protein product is CASSTGPYEQYF.

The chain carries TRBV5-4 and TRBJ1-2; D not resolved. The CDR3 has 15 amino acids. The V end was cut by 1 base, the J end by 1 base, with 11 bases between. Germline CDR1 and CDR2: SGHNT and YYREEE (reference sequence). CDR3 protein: CASSLYLGINYGYTF. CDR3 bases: TGTGCCAGCAGCTTGTACCTTGGAATTAACTATGGCTACACCTTC.

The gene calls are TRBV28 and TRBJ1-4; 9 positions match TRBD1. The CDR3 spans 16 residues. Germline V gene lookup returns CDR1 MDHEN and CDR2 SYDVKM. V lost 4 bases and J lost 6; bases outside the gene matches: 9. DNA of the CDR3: TGTGCCAGCAGTTCTTTCCCGACAGGGGGGGATGAAAAACTGTTTTTT. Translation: CASSSFPTGGDEKLFF.

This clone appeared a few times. The CDR3 DNA follows: TGTGCCAGCTTACAGGGCTCGGTGGACACTGAAGCTTTCTTT. Translating it yields CASLQGSVDTEAFF. V usage is TRBV18 and J usage is TRBJ1-1; D is perhaps TRBD1 (6 bases). Germline CDR1 KGHSH, CDR2 LQKENI. The CDR3 extends over 14 amino acids. V was pared by 7 bases and J by 3 bases, with 15 bases between.

The CDR3 DNA sequence: TGTGCCAGCAGAGCAGGGCCCCTCTACGAGCAGTACTTC. Amino acids: CASRAGPLYEQYF. The chain recombines TRBV6-5 with TRBJ2-7; the D gene is possibly TRBD1 (5 bases). Looked up from germline, CDR1 is MNHEY and CDR2 is SVGAGI. The CDR3 loop spans 13 amino acids. Trimming shortened V by 6 bases and J by 3 bases, and 12 bases separated the two germline ends.

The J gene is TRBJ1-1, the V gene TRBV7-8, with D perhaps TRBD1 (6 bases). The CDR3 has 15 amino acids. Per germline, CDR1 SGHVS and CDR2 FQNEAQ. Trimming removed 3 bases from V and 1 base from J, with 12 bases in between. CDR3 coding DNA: TGTGCCAGCAGCTTCCCAAGAGGGGGGAACACTGAAGCTTTCTTT. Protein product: CASSFPRGGNTEAFF.

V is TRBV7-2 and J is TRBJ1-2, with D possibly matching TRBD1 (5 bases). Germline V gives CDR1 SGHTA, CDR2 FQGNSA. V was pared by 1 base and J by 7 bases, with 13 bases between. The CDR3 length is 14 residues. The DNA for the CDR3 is TGTGCCAGCAGCTTAGGAGGCAGGGCGTCTGGCTACACCTTC. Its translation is CASSLGGRASGYTF.

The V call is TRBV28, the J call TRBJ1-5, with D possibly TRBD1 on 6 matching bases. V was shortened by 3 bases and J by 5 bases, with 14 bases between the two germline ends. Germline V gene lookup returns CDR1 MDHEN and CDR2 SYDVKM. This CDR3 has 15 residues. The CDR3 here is CASSFLRGSYQPQHF. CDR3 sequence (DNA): TGTGCCAGCAGTTTCCTGAGGGGGTCCTATCAGCCCCAGCATTTT.